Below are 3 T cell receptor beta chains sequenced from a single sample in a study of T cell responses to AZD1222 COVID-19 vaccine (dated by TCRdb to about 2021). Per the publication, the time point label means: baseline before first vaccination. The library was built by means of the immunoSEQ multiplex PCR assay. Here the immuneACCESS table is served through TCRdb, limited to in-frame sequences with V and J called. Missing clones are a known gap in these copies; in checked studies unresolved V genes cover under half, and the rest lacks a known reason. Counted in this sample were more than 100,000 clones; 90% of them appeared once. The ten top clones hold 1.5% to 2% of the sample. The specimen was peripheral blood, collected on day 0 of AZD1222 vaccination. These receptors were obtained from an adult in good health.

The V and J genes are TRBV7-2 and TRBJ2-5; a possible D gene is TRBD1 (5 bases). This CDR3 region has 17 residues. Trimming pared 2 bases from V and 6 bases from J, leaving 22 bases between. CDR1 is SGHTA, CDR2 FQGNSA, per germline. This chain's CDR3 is CASSLWSGQTGLQTQYF. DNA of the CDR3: TGTGCCAGCAGCTTATGGTCTGGACAAACAGGCTTACAGACCCAGTACTTC.

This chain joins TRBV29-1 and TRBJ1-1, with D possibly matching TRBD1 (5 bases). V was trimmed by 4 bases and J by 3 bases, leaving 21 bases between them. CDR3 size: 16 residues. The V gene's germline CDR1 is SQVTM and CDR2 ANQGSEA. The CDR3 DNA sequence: TGCAGCGTTGCGGGATTTCGTCCGGGGGAAGACACTGAAGCTTTCTTT. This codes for CSVAGFRPGEDTEAFF.

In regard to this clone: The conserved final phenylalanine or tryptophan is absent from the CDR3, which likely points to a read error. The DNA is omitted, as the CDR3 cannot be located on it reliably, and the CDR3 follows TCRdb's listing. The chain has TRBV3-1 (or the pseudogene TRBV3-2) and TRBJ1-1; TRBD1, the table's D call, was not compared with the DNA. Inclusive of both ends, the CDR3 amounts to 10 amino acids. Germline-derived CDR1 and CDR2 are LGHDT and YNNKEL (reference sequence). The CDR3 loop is CASSPRWALR.